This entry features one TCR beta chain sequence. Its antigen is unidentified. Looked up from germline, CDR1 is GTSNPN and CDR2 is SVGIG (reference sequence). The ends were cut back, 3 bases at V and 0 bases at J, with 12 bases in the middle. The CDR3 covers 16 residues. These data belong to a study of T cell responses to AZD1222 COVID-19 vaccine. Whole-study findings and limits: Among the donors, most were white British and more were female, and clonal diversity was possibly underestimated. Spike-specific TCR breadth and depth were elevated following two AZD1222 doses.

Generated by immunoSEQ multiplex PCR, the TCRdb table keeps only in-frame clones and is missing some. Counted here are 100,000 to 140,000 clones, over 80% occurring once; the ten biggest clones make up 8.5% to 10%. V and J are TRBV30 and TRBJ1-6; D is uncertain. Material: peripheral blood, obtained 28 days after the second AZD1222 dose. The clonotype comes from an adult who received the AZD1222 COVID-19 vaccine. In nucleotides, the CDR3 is TGTGCCTGGAGCCCAAGCCCTAACTCCTATAATTCACCCCTCCACTTT. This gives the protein CAWSPSPNSYNSPLHF.